The 20 T cell receptor beta chains reported below all come from one sample, sequenced in a study of technical replicates of blood from a few donors. Method: immunoSEQ multiplex PCR; TCRdb's copy keeps in-frame clones and lacks some. The sample lists about 89,000 clones; over 90% were seen once. The sample was T cells isolated from PBMCs. These receptors were collected from a human donor in good health.

The gene calls are TRBV4-1 and TRBJ1-2, with TRBD1 matching over 9 bases. The CDR3 spans 16 residues. Germline values: CDR1 MGHRA, CDR2 YSYEKL. V shed 2 bases, J shed 6 bases, and the junction held 10 bases outside the gene matches. Here the CDR3 reads CASSQLPVRTGDGYTF. CDR3 in DNA: TGCGCCAGCAGCCAACTGCCTGTTAGGACAGGGGATGGCTACACCTTC.

J is TRBJ2-7 and V is TRBV18; 7 bases are shared with TRBD1. The length of the CDR3 is 13 residues. Trimming at V came to 2 bases and at J to 4 bases, leaving 2 bases not matched to a gene. Looked up from germline, CDR1 is KGHSH and CDR2 is LQKENI. CDR3 sequence reads: CASSPGRGYEQYF. CDR3 coding DNA: TGTGCCAGCTCACCAGGCAGGGGGTACGAGCAGTACTTC. The full variable domain, its missing parts supplied by reference TRBV18 and TRBJ2-7, is NAGVMQNPRHLVRRRGQEARLRCSPMKGHSHVYWYRQLPEEGLKFMVYLQKENIIDESGMPKERFSAEFPKEGPSILRIQQVVRGDSAAYFCASSPGRGYEQYFGPGTRLTVT.

This clone was found a few times. V is TRBV18 and J is TRBJ2-7; 7 positions agree with TRBD1. CDR3 length equals 17 residues. Germline loops: CDR1 KGHSH, CDR2 LQKENI. The J segment lost 2 bases and the V segment lost 6 bases, leaving 16 bases of the junction unmatched. CDR3 loop: CASSLVTGDRQAYEQYF. The CDR3 bases are TGTGCCAGCTCCCTGGTCACAGGGGACAGACAAGCCTACGAGCAGTACTTC.

This clone was counted once. The chain uses TRBV7-9 and TRBJ2-1; TRBD2 matches at 8 bases. Trimming took 6 bases from V and 1 from J; bases not matched to a gene: 8. The CDR3 runs to 16 residues. Germline V gives CDR1 SEHNR, CDR2 FQNEAQ (reference sequence). In nucleotides, the CDR3 is TGTGCCAGCAGTTTACCGGGACTAGGGTCCTACAATGAGCAGTTCTTC. It translates to CASSLPGLGSYNEQFF.

This chain joins TRBV7-9 and TRBJ1-1, with D maybe TRBD1 (5 bases). This CDR3 is built from 19 residues. V lost 0 bases and J 1 base, leaving 21 bases between the germline ends. The germline V gene has CDR1 SEHNR and CDR2 FQNEAQ (reference sequence). The CDR3 spells CASSLARAGVITANTEAFF. Written as DNA, the CDR3 is TGTGCCAGCAGCTTAGCGCGAGCGGGGGTCATTACAGCGAACACTGAAGCTTTCTTT. The variable domain in full, completed from reference TRBV7-9 and TRBJ1-1, reads DTGVSQNPRHKITKRGQNVTFRCDPISEHNRLYWYRQTLGQGPEFLTYFQNEAQLEKSRLLSDRFSAERPKGSFSTLEIQRTEQGDSAMYLCASSLARAGVITANTEAFFGQGTRLTVV.

V and J are TRBV9 and TRBJ2-7, with 9 positions matching TRBD2. V shed 4 bases, J shed 7 bases, and the junction held 15 bases outside the gene matches. This CDR3 is 16 amino acids long. Germline CDR1 and CDR2: SGDLS and YYNGEE. In nucleotides, the CDR3 is TGTGCCAGCAGCCTAACAGGTAGCGGGGGATATGGGGAGCAGTACTTC. Translating gives CASSLTGSGGYGEQYF.

The chain uses TRBV29-1 and TRBJ1-2; TRBD1 matches 9 bases. With V trimmed by 7 bases and J by 0 bases, 9 bases remained unmatched. Looked up from germline, CDR1 is SQVTM and CDR2 is ANQGSEA. This CDR3 comprises 15 residues. In DNA, the CDR3 is TGCAGCGCTTCACAGGGGGCGCGGTCTAACTATGGCTACACCTTC. Its translation: CSASQGARSNYGYTF.

The chain has TRBV6-1 and TRBJ2-7; 11 positions match TRBD1. J was trimmed by 2 bases and V by 8 bases; bases with no gene match: 5. The germline V gene has CDR1 MNHNS and CDR2 SASEGT. This CDR3 region has 14 residues. CDR3 DNA sequence: TGTGCCAGCCACCAGGGACAGGGGGCCTACGAGCAGTACTTC. As protein: CASHQGQGAYEQYF.

The chain combines TRBV15 with TRBJ1-1, with TRBD1 identical over 8 bases. Germline V lookup: CDR1 LNHNV, CDR2 YYDKDF (reference sequence). The CDR3 is made up of 16 amino acids. V dropped 2 bases and J dropped 9; count of bases not matched to a gene: 14. CDR3 nucleotides: TGTGCCACCAGCAGAAACCCAGACAGGGGCCCTGCTCAAGCTTTCTTT. Its protein is CATSRNPDRGPAQAFF. Using reference TRBV15 and TRBJ1-1 for the parts outside the CDR3, the full variable domain is DAMVIQNPRYQVTQFGKPVTLSCSQTLNHNVMYWYQQKSSQAPKLLFHYYDKDFNNEADTPDNFQSRRPNTSFCFLDIRSPGLGDTAMYLCATSRNPDRGPAQAFFGQGTRLTVV.

This clone was detected only once. This chain links TRBV7-3 with TRBJ1-2, with TRBD1 identical over 8 bases. Germline CDR1 and CDR2: SGHTA and FQGTGA. The J segment lost 4 bases and the V segment lost 5 bases, leaving 27 bases of the junction unmatched. This CDR3 is built from 21 residues. Written as DNA, the CDR3 is TGTGCCAGCAGCCGCGTTGGGTCCCCTCGACGGACAGGGACACCATCCTATGGCTACACCTTC. Translating gives CASSRVGSPRRTGTPSYGYTF.

V and J are TRBV25-1 and TRBJ2-3; D possibly corresponds to TRBD2 (6 bases). The CDR3 is 18 residues long. The germline gives CDR1 MGHDK, CDR2 SYGVNS. With 0 bases removed from V and 2 bases from J, the gap between germline ends came to 18 bases. Here the CDR3 reads CASSEYDVGRDFTDTQYF. CDR3 nucleotide sequence: TGTGCCAGCAGTGAATATGACGTAGGGCGGGACTTCACAGATACGCAGTATTTT.

The chain is built from TRBV5-1 and TRBJ2-7; 10 nucleotides line up with TRBD2. Germline CDR1 SGHRS, CDR2 YFSETQ. The CDR3 consists of 15 residues. V lost 1 base to trimming and J lost 1 base; unmatched junction nucleotides: 2. This chain's CDR3 is CASSLPSGSSYEQYF. The CDR3 DNA reads TGCGCCAGCAGCTTGCCTAGCGGGAGTTCCTACGAGCAGTACTTC.

This clone occurred a few times. This chain uses TRBV13 with TRBJ2-2; the D gene is possibly TRBD2 (6 bases). The germline CDR1 and CDR2 sequences are PRHDT and FYEKMQ (reference sequence). V lost 3 bases and J lost 4, with 9 bases in between. The CDR3 consists of 14 residues. CDR3 amino acids: CASSLDGGTGELFF. In nucleotides, the CDR3 is TGTGCCAGCAGCTTGGACGGGGGCACCGGGGAGCTGTTTTTT.

The chain is built from TRBV7-6 and TRBJ1-1, with a possible D match to TRBD1 (6 bases). Germline CDR1 is SGHVS and CDR2 is FNYEAQ. This CDR3 is 14 amino acids long. The germline V and J ends were trimmed by 5 bases and 0 bases, with 10 bases remaining between them. The CDR3 DNA sequence: TGTGCCAGCAGCCCAGGACAGCTGAACACTGAAGCTTTCTTT. Translated, it gives CASSPGQLNTEAFF.

The J gene is TRBJ1-2, the V gene TRBV11-3; 7 positions agree with TRBD1. With 5 bases clipped from V and 6 bases from J, the junction kept 6 bases outside the gene matches. CDR3 length equals 13 residues. Per germline, CDR1 SGHNT and CDR2 YENEEA. CDR3 sequence: CASSRGTANGYTF. In DNA, the CDR3 is TGTGCCAGCAGCCGGGGGACAGCAAATGGCTACACCTTC.

This clone came up a few times. The rearrangement uses TRBV6-1 and TRBJ1-1; no firm D call. V was cut by 0 bases and J by 11 bases, with 10 bases left in between. CDR3 length equals 12 residues. Germline V CDR1 and CDR2: MNHNS, SASEGT. CDR3 protein: CASSEALPGAFF. CDR3 nucleotide sequence: TGTGCCAGCAGTGAAGCCCTCCCGGGGGCTTTCTTT.

The rearrangement links TRBV28 to TRBJ2-7; D remains unclear. V dropped 3 bases and J dropped 3 bases, with 6 bases sitting between them. The CDR3 covers 12 residues. The germline V gene encodes CDR1 MDHEN and CDR2 SYDVKM. Written as DNA, the CDR3 is TGTGCCAGCAGTTTCACAGTCTACGAGCAGTACTTC. Protein product: CASSFTVYEQYF.

The chain couples TRBV12-5 to TRBJ2-3, with D perhaps TRBD1 (6 bases). The germline V and J ends were trimmed by 0 bases and 4 bases, with 8 bases remaining between them. Germline V CDR1 and CDR2: LGHNT, FRNRAP. The CDR3 sequence is 14 residues long. The CDR3 DNA sequence: TGTGCTAGTGGTTTGGTAGGGGGATCAGATACGCAGTATTTT. Its translation: CASGLVGGSDTQYF.

This chain uses TRBV4-2 with TRBJ1-4, with D unresolved. CDR1 is LGHNA, CDR2 YNFKEQ, per germline. Trimming took off 0 bases at V and 10 bases at J, with 9 bases between the two ends. This CDR3 region has 13 residues. The CDR3 DNA reads TGTGCCAGCAGCCAAGATTGGGGAGGAAAACTGTTTTTT. Amino acid sequence: CASSQDWGGKLFF.

This sequence joins TRBV7-3 and TRBJ2-3, with D possibly TRBD2 on 6 matching bases. This CDR3 region has 16 residues. Looked up from germline, CDR1 is SGHTA and CDR2 is FQGTGA. The V end lost 5 bases, the J end lost 2 bases, and 17 bases lay between the germline ends. The CDR3, as DNA: TGTGCCAGCAGCCCAAGTCACGGGGGAATCACAGATACGCAGTATTTT. Its translation is CASSPSHGGITDTQYF.